This T cell receptor beta chain emerged from a study of blood T cell repertoires in COVID-19. Study details: Samples came from the United States, Italy and Spain, spanning acute and convalescent COVID-19. PBMCs, B-cell-depleted T cells, or T cells provided the cDNA or gDNA that made up the material.

Per the study methods: It was from reference gene primer amplification that nucleated cell counts were estimated. The repertoire was sequenced with immunoSEQ multiplex PCR; TCRdb's copy has only in-frame clones and lacks some. V and J calls and clone size are copied from that table; D and trimming were computed from the DNA. Of more than 100,000 clones listed, 85% to 90% were seen once; the top ten hold 3.5%. The CDR3 is made up of 14 amino acids. In germline, CDR1 is SGHVS, CDR2 FQNEAQ. The J segment lost 5 bases and the V segment lost 7 bases, leaving 11 bases of the junction unmatched. This receptor was taken from a human donor in a cohort sampled during active COVID-19. Sequenced input: peripheral blood. This chain links TRBV7-8 with TRBJ2-7; 7 bases line up with TRBD1. The chain's CDR3 is CASKRKQGKDEQYF. The CDR3 coding sequence is TGTGCCAGCAAGAGAAAACAGGGGAAAGACGAGCAGTACTTC. The full variable domain, its missing parts supplied by reference TRBV7-8 and TRBJ2-7, is GAGVSQSPRYKVAKRGQDVALRCDPISGHVSLFWYQQALGQGPEFLTYFQNEAQLDKSGLPSDRFFAERPEGSVSTLKIQRTQQEDSAVYLCASKRKQGKDEQYFGPGTRLTVT.